What follows are 26 T cell receptor beta chains derived from one specimen sequenced in a study of metastatic and nonmetastatic thyroid tumors. Thyroid surgery had not been preceded by any treatment in any patient. TCRdb re-processed the PCR reads through MiXCR. The sample holds approximately 25,000 clones, approximately 15% seen once. Sequencing was carried out using blood. The receptors here all came from a male donor with papillary thyroid cancer or a benign thyroid nodule (not recorded which). Some clones in this sample may be carry-over from other donors' samples.

This clone was observed many times. The rearrangement joins TRBV7-2 to TRBJ1-1; TRBD1 matches 9 bases. In germline, CDR1 is SGHTA, CDR2 FQGNSA. With 7 bases clipped from V and 4 bases from J, the junction kept 4 bases outside the gene matches. This CDR3 region has 13 residues. CDR3 sequence: CASKQGASTEAFF. The CDR3, as DNA: TGTGCCAGCAAACAGGGGGCAAGCACTGAAGCTTTCTTT.

This clone has at least ten counts. Compared with germline, one end of the junction differs, possibly owing to a read error. This chain uses TRBV12-3 or TRBV12-4 with TRBJ2-3; a weak D match, TRBD2 (6 bases). CDR3 length equals 11 residues. The CDR3 loop is CASSSASAFTF. The CDR3 nucleotides read TGTGCCAGCAGCTCGGCTAGCGCGTTCACGTTT.

This clone was recorded at least ten times. This chain joins TRBV2 and TRBJ2-5; TRBD2 aligns across 9 bases. The CDR3 has 14 amino acids. In germline, CDR1 is SNHLY, CDR2 FYNNEI. Germline trimming cut 4 bases from V and 5 bases from J; bases unmatched to any gene: 5. As DNA, the CDR3 is TGTGCCAGCAGTGGTAGCGGGAGTGTGGAGACCCAGTACTTC. This sequence encodes CASSGSGSVETQYF. The full variable domain, with the rest looked up from reference TRBV2 and TRBJ2-5, is EPEVTQTPSHQVTQMGQEVILRCVPISNHLYFYWYRQILGQKVEFLVSFYNNEISEKSEIFDDQFSVERPDGSNFTLKIRSTKLEDSAMYFCASSGSGSVETQYFGPGTRLLVL.

In its sample, this clone was seen many times. The rearrangement joins TRBV5-1 to TRBJ2-3; a weak D match, TRBD2 (6 bases). The CDR3 extends over 16 amino acids. Germline V gene lookup returns CDR1 SGHRS and CDR2 YFSETQ. Trimming left V 0 bases short and J 0 bases short, with 11 bases between. CDR3 nucleotide sequence: TGCGCCAGCAGCTTGGGAGGCGGGGATAGCACAGATACGCAGTATTTT. It translates to CASSLGGGDSTDTQYF.

This clone has a count of ten or more. This chain uses TRBV28 with TRBJ2-7; D possibly corresponds to TRBD2 (6 bases). Germline CDR1 MDHEN, CDR2 SYDVKM. The CDR3 spans 15 residues. Between the trimmed V and J ends, which lost 4 bases and 4 bases, there was a span of 17 bases. CDR3 protein: CASSSLDVGTYEQYF. CDR3 sequence (DNA): TGTGCCAGCAGTTCCCTTGACGTCGGGACTTACGAGCAGTACTTC.

This clone was counted only a few times. This chain joins TRBV6-5 and TRBJ2-1, with D maybe TRBD1 (6 bases). Germline lookup yields CDR1 MNHEY and CDR2 SVGAGI. This CDR3 is built from 18 residues. V was cut by 2 bases and J by 0 bases, with 17 bases left in between. The CDR3 here is CASSYRQVVGSSYNEQFF. In DNA form, the CDR3 reads TGTGCCAGCAGTTACCGACAGGTCGTTGGGAGCTCCTACAATGAGCAGTTCTTC.

The chain carries TRBV28 and TRBJ2-1, with 12 bases aligning to TRBD2. V lost 5 bases and J lost 9; bases outside the gene matches: 8. This CDR3 has 15 residues. Germline assignment: CDR1 MDHEN and CDR2 SYDVKM. The CDR3 is CASSPSSGRGGEQFF. CDR3 nucleotides: TGTGCCAGCAGTCCCTCTAGCGGGAGGGGCGGTGAGCAGTTCTTC.

In this sample, this clone turned up many times. The chain is built from TRBV19 and TRBJ2-3; 7 bases line up with TRBD1. The length of the CDR3 is 14 residues. Losses at the gene ends were 5 bases for V and 0 bases for J; bases not matched to a gene: 2. CDR1 and CDR2 (germline): LNHDA, SQIVND (reference sequence). Written as DNA, the CDR3 is TGTGCCAGTAGTTCGACAGGGAGCACAGATACGCAGTATTTT. Protein product: CASSSTGSTDTQYF.

This clone is labeled medium-sized. The V call is TRBV10-3, the J call TRBJ1-1, with a possible D match to TRBD1 (5 bases). CDR3 length: 12 residues. The germline V gene encodes CDR1 ENHRY and CDR2 SYGVKD. The V and J ends lost 3 bases and 8 bases respectively, with 10 bases between them. For the CDR3, the DNA is TGTGCCATCAGTGATGAAACAGGAGAAGCTTTCTTT. Translated, it gives CAISDETGEAFF.

This clone has more than one count but fewer than ten. The gene calls are TRBV5-1 and TRBJ2-1, with 8 nucleotides matching TRBD2. CDR1 is SGHRS, CDR2 YFSETQ, per germline. The junction had 16 bases not matched to a gene; V was cut back by 1 base and J by 7 bases. CDR3 length equals 18 residues. CDR3 loop: CASSLRQVLSGVGNEQFF. CDR3 DNA sequence: TGCGCCAGCAGCTTGAGGCAGGTACTTAGCGGGGTTGGAAATGAGCAGTTCTTC.

This clone was observed many times. V and J are TRBV7-6 and TRBJ1-1; D call uncertain. Germline V lookup: CDR1 SGHVS, CDR2 FNYEAQ. V shed 1 base and J shed 1 base, with 7 bases lying between them. The CDR3 consists of 14 residues. CDR3 bases: TGTGCCAGCAGCTTAGTTGGAGAGAACACTGAAGCTTTCTTT. Translated, it gives CASSLVGENTEAFF.

This clone occurred many times. A clone one base away is much larger, so this may be a read error. This rearrangement joins TRBV5-6 to TRBJ1-2; 7 bases line up with TRBD1. The CDR3 runs 14 residues. The germline V gene has CDR1 SGHDT and CDR2 YYEEEE. The CDR3 DNA is TGTGCCTGCAGCTTGGGGTTACAGGGGTATGGCTACACCTTC. Residues: CACSLGLQGYGYTF.

The chain recombines TRBV6-4 with TRBJ1-2; TRBD1 aligns across 12 bases. The CDR3 runs to 14 residues. Germline loops: CDR1 MRHNA, CDR2 SNTAGT. Unmatched junction bases numbered 6, after V lost 6 bases and J lost 7 bases. In DNA form, the CDR3 reads TGTGCCAGCAGACCGGGACAGGGGGCCGGTGGCTACACCTTC. Protein product: CASRPGQGAGGYTF.

The rearrangement joins TRBV5-6 to TRBJ1-1, with D uncertain. V was shortened by 1 base and J by 5 bases, with 18 bases between the two germline ends. The length of the CDR3 is 16 residues. Germline CDR1 and CDR2: SGHDT and YYEEEE. The CDR3 loop is CASSLSVWGRGTEAFF. CDR3 nucleotides: TGTGCCAGCAGCTTGTCGGTTTGGGGAAGAGGGACTGAAGCTTTCTTT.

This clone was counted between two and nine times. The J gene is TRBJ1-1, the V gene TRBV6-1; D remains unclear. The germline V gene has CDR1 MNHNS and CDR2 SASEGT. The V gene lost 6 bases and the J gene lost 1 base, with 15 bases spanning the gap. The CDR3 consists of 15 residues. DNA of the CDR3: TGTGCCAGCAGGGGGTTTCACACCGAGAACACTGAAGCTTTCTTT. Its protein product is CASRGFHTENTEAFF.

This clone occurred many times. The chain uses TRBV5-5 and TRBJ1-4; a weak D match, TRBD1 (6 bases). CDR3 size: 13 residues. Trimming removed 0 bases from V and 8 bases from J, with 8 bases in between. Germline V gives CDR1 SGHKS, CDR2 YYEKEE (reference sequence). CDR3 DNA: TGTGCCAGCAGCTTGGTAACAGGGGAAAAACTGTTTTTT. Amino acid sequence: CASSLVTGEKLFF.

This clone was counted only a few times. Its ends do not fully match the called genes, so a read error is possible. The chain carries TRBV19 and TRBJ2-7; no clear D gene. CDR1 LNHDA and CDR2 SQIVND come from the germline V gene (reference sequence). The CDR3 is 14 residues long. Here the CDR3 reads CASSILPVLYEQYF. The CDR3 DNA sequence: TGTGCCAGTAGTATCTTACCGGTCCTTTACGAGCAATACTTC.

By share, this clone counts as medium-sized. The V gene is TRBV13, the J gene TRBJ2-7; 11 bases map to TRBD1. With V trimmed by 5 bases and J by 1 base, 7 bases remained unmatched. CDR1 is PRHDT and CDR2 is FYEKMQ in the germline V gene (reference sequence). CDR3 length: 16 amino acids. In DNA, the CDR3 is TGTGCCAGCAGCAACCAGGACAGGGGGCGATCCTACGAGCAGTACTTC. Protein product: CASSNQDRGRSYEQYF.

This clone was observed many times. This chain links TRBV7-6 with TRBJ2-7, with a possible D match to TRBD1 (6 bases). Germline CDR1 and CDR2: SGHVS and FNYEAQ. This CDR3 contains 14 residues. V gave up 2 bases and J gave up 4 bases, with 12 bases separating them. CDR3 sequence: CASSLPSQGYEQYF. The CDR3 DNA reads as TGTGCCAGCAGCTTACCGTCACAGGGTTACGAGCAGTACTTC.

This clone appeared many times. CDR3 sequence: CASSPMGGGIIGAFF. The CDR3 coding sequence is TGTGCCAGCAGCCCCATGGGTGGGGGAATAATAGGGGCTTTCTTT. The gene calls are TRBV14 and TRBJ1-1; D possibly corresponds to TRBD1 (5 bases). The CDR3 sequence is 15 residues long. CDR1 is SGHDN, CDR2 FVKESK, per germline. The germline V and J ends were trimmed by 4 bases and 11 bases, with 23 bases remaining between them. Full variable domain (remainder filled in from reference TRBV14 and TRBJ1-1): EAGVTQFPSHSVIEKGQTVTLRCDPISGHDNLYWYRRVMGKEIKFLLHFVKESKQDESGMPNNRFLAERTGGTYSTLKVQPAELEDSGVYFCASSPMGGGIIGAFFGQGTRLTVV.

Ten or more counts support this clone. This chain uses TRBV28 with TRBJ2-7; TRBD2 matches at 7 bases. The V gene end was trimmed by 5 bases and the J gene end by 3 bases; junction bases not matched to a gene: 7. Germline lookup yields CDR1 MDHEN and CDR2 SYDVKM. This CDR3 is 14 amino acids long. This CDR3 is CASSPIGGGYEQYF. The CDR3 DNA is TGTGCCAGCAGTCCTATCGGCGGGGGCTACGAGCAGTACTTC.

This clone has a count of ten or more. CDR3 DNA sequence: TGTGCCAGCAGCGTAGGTAGCGGTGAGCAGTTCTTC. Protein sequence: CASSVGSGEQFF. V and J are TRBV9 and TRBJ2-1, with a possible D match to TRBD2 (6 bases). Trimming left V 0 bases short and J 9 bases short, with 7 bases between. Germline V gene sequence: CDR1 SGDLS, CDR2 YYNGEE. This CDR3 comprises 12 residues.

The chain couples TRBV20-1 to TRBJ2-1, with D unclear. CDR3 size: 11 residues. Trimming took 5 bases from V and 6 from J, leaving 8 bases between them. The V gene's germline CDR1 is DFQATT and CDR2 SNEGSKA (reference sequence). CDR3 sequence: CSAEYSNEQFF. The CDR3 nucleotides read TGCAGTGCTGAGTATAGCAATGAGCAGTTCTTC.

This clone is labeled as medium-sized. V usage is TRBV4-1 and J usage is TRBJ2-2, with 7 bases identical to TRBD2. Germline V gives CDR1 MGHRA, CDR2 YSYEKL. CDR3 size: 14 residues. The V segment lost 7 bases and the J segment 1 base; nucleotides outside the gene matches: 3. The CDR3 DNA reads as TGCGCCAGCAACTTAGCGGGGAACACCGGGGAGCTGTTTTTT. It specifies CASNLAGNTGELFF.

This clone occurred many times. CDR3 DNA: TGTGCCAGCGGCTCGGACAGGATCGGGGAGCTGTTTTTT. Protein product: CASGSDRIGELFF. The chain uses TRBV7-3 and TRBJ2-2; 7 bases are shared with TRBD1. In germline, CDR1 is SGHTA, CDR2 FQGTGA. The CDR3 has 13 amino acids. Losses at the gene ends were 8 bases for V and 7 bases for J; bases not matched to a gene: 7.

This clone was counted at least ten times. The chain joins TRBV7-3 to TRBJ2-7; 9 nucleotides agree with TRBD2. V shed 5 bases and J 8 bases; nucleotides not matched to a gene: 7. Germline assignment: CDR1 SGHTA and CDR2 FQGTGA. CDR3 size: 13 residues. This CDR3 is CASSPGTSLKQYF. The CDR3 DNA sequence: TGTGCCAGCAGCCCCGGGACTAGCCTCAAGCAGTACTTC. The variable domain in full, with the rest retrieved from reference TRBV7-3 and TRBJ2-7, is GAGVSQTPSNKVTEKGKYVELRCDPISGHTALYWYRQSLGQGPEFLIYFQGTGAADDSGLPNDRFFAVRPEGSVSTLKIQRTERGDSAVYLCASSPGTSLKQYFGPGTRLTVT.